This T cell receptor (beta chain) is from a study of blood T cell repertoires in COVID-19. At the level of the study: T cells, B-cell-depleted T cells, or PBMCs supplied cDNA or gDNA.

Source study methods: By means of reference gene primer amplification, nucleated cell counts were estimated. Here immunoSEQ multiplex PCR was the method, and the copy in TCRdb shows in-frame clones only, minus some. D and trimming were read from the DNA, whereas the V and J calls and clone size are those reported in that table. The table records 35,000 to 45,000 clones, around 89% of them present only once. This CDR3 spans 15 amino acids. J was trimmed by 5 bases and V by 5 bases; bases with no gene match: 11. The V gene's germline CDR1 is SNHLY and CDR2 FYNNEI. V gene TRBV2 combines with J gene TRBJ1-1, with 7 bases matching TRBD1. This receptor was identified in a man in his fifties with active COVID-19. The sample consisted of peripheral blood. CDR3 in amino acids: CASSIRSGQTTEAFF. DNA for the CDR3: TGTGCCAGCAGTATTCGATCGGGACAGACGACTGAAGCTTTCTTT.